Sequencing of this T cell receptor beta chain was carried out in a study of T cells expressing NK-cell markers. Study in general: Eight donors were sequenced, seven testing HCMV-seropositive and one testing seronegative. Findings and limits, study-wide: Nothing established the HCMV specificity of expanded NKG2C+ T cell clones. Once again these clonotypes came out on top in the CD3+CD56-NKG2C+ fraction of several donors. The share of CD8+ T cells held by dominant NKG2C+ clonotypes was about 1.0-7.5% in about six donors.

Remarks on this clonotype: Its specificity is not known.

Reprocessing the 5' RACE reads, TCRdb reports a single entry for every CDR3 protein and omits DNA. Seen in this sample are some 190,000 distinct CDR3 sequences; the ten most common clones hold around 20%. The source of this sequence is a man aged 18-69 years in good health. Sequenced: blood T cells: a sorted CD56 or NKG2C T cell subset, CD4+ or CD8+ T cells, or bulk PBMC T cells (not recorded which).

The CDR3 sequence: CASSVDGQPTEAFF. The chain combines TRBV9 with TRBJ1-1. Germline V gene lookup returns CDR1 SGDLS and CDR2 YYNGEE. The length of the CDR3 is 14 residues.